This T cell receptor beta chain was observed in a study of T-cell reconstitution after alpha-beta-depleted transplantation in children. Construction of the TCRbeta library involved unique molecular identifiers. TCRdb passed the PCR reads through MiXCR, listing each CDR3 protein once. This table holds approximately 350,000 distinct CDR3 sequences, around a tenth found once. The CDR3 is 14 residues long. V lost 2 bases and J 5 bases, leaving 10 bases between the germline ends. The gene calls are TRBV12-3 or TRBV12-4 and TRBJ2-1, with D maybe TRBD2 (5 bases). The source material was PBMCs from the stem cell graft donor, sampled from the stem cell graft. The sequence came from a human donor who donated a stem cell graft to a child with acute lymphoblastic leukemia. The CDR3 sequence: CASSLYDGDNEQFF. The DNA for the CDR3 is TGTGCCAGCAGTTTATATGACGGGGACAATGAGCAGTTCTTC.